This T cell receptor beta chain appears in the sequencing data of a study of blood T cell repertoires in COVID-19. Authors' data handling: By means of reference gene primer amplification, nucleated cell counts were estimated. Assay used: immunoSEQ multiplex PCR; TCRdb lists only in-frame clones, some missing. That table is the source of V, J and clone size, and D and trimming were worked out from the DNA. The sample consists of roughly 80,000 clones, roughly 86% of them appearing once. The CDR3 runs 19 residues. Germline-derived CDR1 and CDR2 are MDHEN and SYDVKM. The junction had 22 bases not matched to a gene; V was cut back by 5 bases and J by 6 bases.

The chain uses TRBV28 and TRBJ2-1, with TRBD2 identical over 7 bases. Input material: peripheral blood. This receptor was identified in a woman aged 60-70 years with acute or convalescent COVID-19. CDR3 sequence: CASSPQYGKGSGTVNEQFF. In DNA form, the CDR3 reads TGTGCCAGCAGTCCCCAGTATGGTAAGGGGAGCGGGACGGTCAATGAGCAGTTCTTC.